This TCR beta chain emerged from a study of CD8+ T cells in alopecia areata. Study results and caveats: Possibly as an HLA-related effect, TCR sharing across patients appeared less clear than in mice. There were also resident alphabeta T cells of normal skin sequenced in scalp samples.

Sequencing relied on a cDNA template that was reverse transcribed from extracted RNA. Measured with immunoSEQ multiplex PCR; TCRdb has only the in-frame clones, and not every one. This sample carries 200,000 to 250,000 clones, approximately 53% of them seen once, and the ten largest clones take approximately 4.9%. Germline V gives CDR1 SGHAT, CDR2 FQNNGV. The CDR3 loop spans 15 amino acids. V dropped 1 base and J dropped 5 bases, with 14 bases sitting between them. Turning to this clone: What it binds is not known.

This TCR came from a human donor in good health. The sample consisted of CD8+ T cells sorted from blood. The J gene is TRBJ2-5, the V gene TRBV11-2; D unresolved. In DNA form, the CDR3 reads TGTGCCAGCAGCTTAGGAACGGAAGAGGCCGAGACCCAGTACTTC. It encodes CASSLGTEEAETQYF.